Below, 17 T cell receptor beta chains from the same sample are listed, as sequenced in a study of cytomegalovirus exposure and HLA in healthy donors. The PCR used 60 Vbeta and 13 Jbeta primers. Data came from immunoSEQ multiplex PCR; TCRdb stores just in-frame clones and leaves some out. The sample carries 150,000 to 200,000 clones, approximately 84% recorded once. The sample taken for sequencing was PBMCs. The source is a woman between 25 and 40 years old in good health and CMV-seropositive.

The chain couples TRBV4-1 to TRBJ1-2; D is ambiguous. The CDR3 totals 13 residues. V lost 0 bases to trimming and J lost 4 bases, with 6 bases between them. CDR1 and CDR2 (germline): MGHRA, YSYEKL. This CDR3 is CASSQEGGYGYTF. The CDR3 region has the DNA TGCGCCAGCAGCCAAGAAGGCGGCTATGGCTACACCTTC.

This clone occurred once. This chain links TRBV6-1 with TRBJ2-2; D call uncertain. V dropped 0 bases and J dropped 4 bases, with 6 bases sitting between them. CDR1 and CDR2 from the germline V gene are MNHNS and SASEGT. This CDR3 comprises 14 residues. For the CDR3, the DNA is TGTGCCAGCAGTGAAGCGTCAGGCACCGGGGAGCTGTTTTTT. It translates to CASSEASGTGELFF.

The chain employs TRBV14 and TRBJ1-1; D may be TRBD1 (5 bases). The CDR3 contains 13 residues. Trimming left V 1 base short and J 9 bases short, with 12 bases between. Germline V gives CDR1 SGHDN, CDR2 FVKESK. Here the CDR3 reads CASSQVSGSQAFF. The CDR3 DNA follows: TGTGCCAGCAGCCAAGTTTCAGGGTCTCAAGCTTTCTTT.

V is TRBV29-1 and J is TRBJ1-1, with TRBD1 matching 8 bases. Germline CDR1 reads SQVTM; CDR2 reads ANQGSEA. This CDR3 region has 13 residues. The V gene end was trimmed by 6 bases and the J gene end by 4 bases; junction bases not matched to a gene: 7. The CDR3 bases are TGCAGCGTGGGCAGGGGGCAAGGCACTGAAGCTTTCTTT. Its translation is CSVGRGQGTEAFF.

The chain recombines TRBV6-1 with TRBJ1-1; D possibly corresponds to TRBD1 (6 bases). Trimming stripped 8 bases from V and 1 base from J, with 17 bases between. CDR3 size: 15 residues. CDR1 and CDR2 from the germline V gene are MNHNS and SASEGT. In DNA, the CDR3 is TGTGCCAGCTCAGCCTGGGGACAATCGAACACTGAAGCTTTCTTT. It yields the protein CASSAWGQSNTEAFF.

The table lists this clone with a few counts. J is TRBJ2-7 and V is TRBV11-2, with D possibly matching TRBD1 (5 bases). Germline values: CDR1 SGHAT, CDR2 FQNNGV. CDR3 size: 12 residues. Trimming shortened V by 0 bases and J by 6 bases, and 6 bases separated the two germline ends. The CDR3 DNA is TGTGCCAGCAGCTTAGATAGGGGCGAGCAGTACTTC. Translated: CASSLDRGEQYF.

This clone was seen only a few times. The chain couples TRBV5-6 to TRBJ2-1; D possibly corresponds to TRBD1 (6 bases). This CDR3 contains 12 residues. Between the trimmed V and J ends, which lost 2 bases and 12 bases, there was a span of 12 bases. CDR1 and CDR2 from the germline V gene are SGHDT and YYEEEE. This CDR3 is CASSFGQLGQFF. In DNA form, the CDR3 reads TGTGCCAGCAGCTTTGGACAGCTGGGGCAGTTCTTC. The entire variable domain, with the rest obtained from reference TRBV5-6 and TRBJ2-1, is as follows: DAGVTQSPTHLIKTRGQQVTLRCSPKSGHDTVSWYQQALGQGPQFIFQYYEEEERQRGNFPDRFSGHQFPNYSSELNVNALLLGDSALYLCASSFGQLGQFFGPGTRLTVL.

The genes are TRBV6-5 and TRBJ1-1; 7 bases map to TRBD1. This CDR3 is built from 11 residues. Germline V lookup: CDR1 MNHEY, CDR2 SVGAGI. V lost 5 bases and J lost 10; bases outside the gene matches: 4. The CDR3 loop is CASSQGGRAFF. As DNA, the CDR3 is TGTGCCAGCAGTCAGGGGGGCCGAGCTTTCTTT.

The chain's CDR3 is CASQPGQKTYEQYF. CDR3 nucleotides: TGTGCCAGTCAACCAGGGCAAAAAACCTACGAGCAGTACTTC. The chain employs TRBV19 and TRBJ2-7; D is possibly TRBD1 (5 bases). The CDR3 is 14 amino acids. Looked up from germline, CDR1 is LNHDA and CDR2 is SQIVND (reference sequence). V was cut by 8 bases and J by 2 bases, with 16 bases left in between. Based on the CDR3 plus reference TRBV19 and TRBJ2-7, the full variable domain is DGGITQSPKYLFRKEGQNVTLSCEQNLNHDAMYWYRQDPGQGLRLIYYSQIVNDFQKGDIAEGYSVSREKKESFPLTVTSAQKNPTAFYLCASQPGQKTYEQYFGPGTRLTVT.

This chain connects TRBV10-2 to TRBJ1-2; possible D gene TRBD1, 5 bases. V was pared by 2 bases and J by 4 bases, with 23 bases between. Germline-derived CDR1 and CDR2 are WSHSY and SAAADI. This CDR3 is 18 amino acids long. The CDR3 coding sequence is TGCGCCAGCAGTGAGGACTGGACAACCCAGGGCCCATCCTATGGCTACACCTTC. It translates to CASSEDWTTQGPSYGYTF.

This chain connects TRBV7-9 to TRBJ2-2; 7 bases line up with TRBD2. CDR3 length equals 17 residues. The J segment lost 0 bases and the V segment lost 4 bases, leaving 8 bases of the junction unmatched. From germline, CDR1 is SEHNR and CDR2 FQNEAQ (reference sequence). The CDR3 protein is CASSSGFAGANTGELFF. The CDR3 coding sequence is TGTGCCAGCAGCTCCGGGTTTGCGGGAGCGAACACCGGGGAGCTGTTTTTT. The entire variable domain, with the rest obtained from reference TRBV7-9 and TRBJ2-2, is as follows: DTGVSQNPRHKITKRGQNVTFRCDPISEHNRLYWYRQTLGQGPEFLTYFQNEAQLEKSRLLSDRFSAERPKGSFSTLEIQRTEQGDSAMYLCASSSGFAGANTGELFFGEGSRLTVL.

This clone has just one count. DNA of the CDR3: TGTGCCAGCCGGGACAGGGGTCTTCGCGAGCAGTACTTC. It translates to CASRDRGLREQYF. The chain recombines TRBV27 with TRBJ2-7; 10 bases match TRBD1. This CDR3 comprises 13 residues. Germline-derived CDR1 and CDR2 are MNHEY and SMNVEV (reference sequence). Trimming took 8 bases from V and 6 from J; bases not matched to a gene: 7.

Here the CDR3 reads CASRGTSWVETQYF. In DNA, the CDR3 is TGTGCCAGCAGGGGGACTAGCTGGGTAGAGACCCAGTACTTC. The chain uses TRBV2 and TRBJ2-5, with 9 positions matching TRBD2. This CDR3 is 14 amino acids long. V shed 6 bases and J 4 bases; nucleotides not matched to a gene: 6. The V gene's germline CDR1 is SNHLY and CDR2 FYNNEI.

The chain links TRBV2 to TRBJ1-2, with TRBD1 as a possible D gene (5 bases). Germline V gives CDR1 SNHLY, CDR2 FYNNEI. CDR3 length equals 12 residues. The germline V and J ends were trimmed by 6 bases and 4 bases, with 9 bases remaining between them. The CDR3 loop reads CASRRGGYGYTF. In DNA form, the CDR3 reads TGTGCCAGCAGACGGGGGGGCTATGGCTACACCTTC.

J is TRBJ2-5 and V is TRBV6-6, with 7 bases identical to TRBD1. CDR1 and CDR2 from the germline V gene are MNHNY and SVGAGI (reference sequence). The CDR3 sequence is 14 residues long. Losses at the gene ends were 8 bases for V and 5 bases for J; bases not matched to a gene: 11. The CDR3 DNA reads TGTGCCAGCCGTACAGGGGTTGGTTGGGAGACCCAGTACTTC. This codes for CASRTGVGWETQYF.

The V call is TRBV29-1, the J call TRBJ2-7; 12 bases fit TRBD1. This CDR3 region has 14 residues. V was pared by 3 bases and J by 6 bases, with 6 bases of the junction left unmatched. The germline V gene has CDR1 SQVTM and CDR2 ANQGSEA. CDR3 sequence: CSVDGGQGASEQYF. The DNA of the CDR3 is TGCAGCGTTGATGGGGGACAGGGGGCTTCCGAGCAGTACTTC.

V and J are TRBV5-1 and TRBJ2-2; the D gene is possibly TRBD1 (6 bases). The CDR3 is 14 amino acids. CDR1 and CDR2 (germline): SGHRS, YFSETQ. Trimming shortened V by 5 bases and J by 6 bases, and 14 bases separated the two germline ends. The CDR3 bases are TGCGCCAGCAGTGGGCAGGGGCTTGCCGGGGAGCTGTTTTTT. It translates to CASSGQGLAGELFF.